What follows is one T cell receptor (beta chain) and its context. The antigen is unknown. The data were taken from a study of cytomegalovirus exposure and HLA in healthy donors. With 1 base removed from V and 6 bases from J, the gap between germline ends came to 10 bases. The CDR3 extends over 14 amino acids. Per the germline V gene, CDR1 is SGHAT and CDR2 is FQNNGV. Clones were read by immunoSEQ multiplex PCR, and TCRdb kept only the in-frame ones, dropping some. There are roughly 180,000 clones in the sample; roughly 86% occur only once, and about 7.7% lies in the top ten. Study-wide results and caveats: With high specificity and sensitivity, the classifier reportedly diagnosed cytomegalovirus status. Some TCR beta chains (roughly 150 of them) were listed as cytomegalovirus-associated.

The sequencing sample was made of PBMCs. The chain recombines TRBV11-2 with TRBJ1-3; D is undetermined. The TCR was taken from a man aged 30 to 39 in good health and CMV-seropositive. In DNA form, the CDR3 reads TGTGCCAGCAGCTTAGTGGGCGTTGCAAACACCATATATTTT. Protein product: CASSLVGVANTIYF.